This is a list of T cell receptor beta chains from one sample in a study of lymphopenia after photon versus proton radiotherapy. Clones were sequenced by immunoSEQ multiplex PCR, and TCRdb holds only the in-frame ones, with some missing. Of tens of thousands of clones listed, roughly 90% are singletons. The specimen was peripheral blood, collected from a patient treated with proton-based radiotherapy. Receptors were obtained from a man at least 80 years old with esophageal cancer. Both conserved end residues are part of each CDR3.

v_call	j_call	cdr3_length	cdr3_aa
TRBV7-3	TRBJ2-7	15	CASSLRAGPSYEQYF
TRBV4-3	TRBJ2-7	15	CASSLKAGLSHEQYF
TRBV4-1	TRBJ2-1	19	CASSQPFKYASGVWAEQFF
TRBV7-2	TRBJ2-5	15	CASSLFRGPEETQYF
TRBV2	TRBJ1-6	13	CASTGQYNSPLHF
TRBV9	TRBJ2-1	17	CASSVDIDTPVVNEQFF
TRBV4-3	TRBJ1-5	17	CASSPYPAQGSNQPQHF
TRBV19	TRBJ1-5	13	CASSMRSMQPQHF
TRBV7-2	TRBJ2-7	14	CASSLGLAGGPAYF
TRBV11-3	TRBJ2-5	15	CASSLEGRPQETQYF
TRBV5-1	TRBJ1-2	14	CASSFRDVNYGYTF
TRBV21-1	TRBJ2-5	17	CASSIRLTGRRQETQYF
TRBV18	TRBJ2-3	15	CASSPGGSAGDTQYF
TRBV4-3	NA	13	CASSQGRFYEQYF
TRBV4-2	TRBJ2-2	15	CASSQLQGWTGELFF
TRBV9	TRBJ2-5	16	CASSVGRLGAQETQYF
TRBV18	TRBJ1-2	14	CASSPRQGAVGYTF
TRBV9	TRBJ2-7	14	CASSATDQPYEQCF
TRBV10-1	TRBJ2-7	13	CASSEDPGSEQYF
TRBV4-1	TRBJ2-7	15	CASSRTGSGSYEQYF
TRBV6-1	TRBJ2-7	18	CASSEANLVGGRRTEQYF
TRBV10-3	TRBJ2-1	14	CAISGLAEHNEQFF
TRBV10-3	TRBJ1-6	16	CAISEWGQGMNSPLHF
TRBV6-5	TRBJ2-2	15	CASSYWSGADGELFF
TRBV11-1	TRBJ2-1	15	CASSLAGAPYNEQFF
TRBV7-7	TRBJ2-1	16	CASSPSPGHLYNEQFF
TRBV2	TRBJ1-5	15	CASRPGPAPNQPQHF
TRBV5-6	TRBJ1-1	15	CASSSIKTLDTEAFF